This T cell receptor beta chain appears in the sequencing data of a study of response to subunit inactivated influenza vaccine. This clonotype appeared many times. Each CDR3 protein gets one entry after TCRdb re-called the RT-PCR reads with MiXCR. The sample lists 180,000 or so distinct CDR3 sequences, more than 10% occurring once. Trimming took 0 bases from V and 1 from J; bases not matched to a gene: 5. Germline loops: CDR1 SQVTM, CDR2 ANQGSEA. The CDR3 is 16 amino acids. These data were also filed under a second study, of T cells expressing NK-cell markers. That report adds: A 5'RACE template switching approach incorporating UMIs was used to make TCR beta cDNA. Sequenced donors, eight in total, included seven who were HCMV-seropositive and one who was seronegative. Roughly six donors carried dominant NKG2C+ clonotypes that made up roughly 1.0-7.5% of their CD8+ T cells. The same clonotypes also predominated in the CD3+CD56-NKG2C+ fraction of several donors.

The chain uses TRBV29-1 and TRBJ2-2, with 7 nucleotides matching TRBD1. This sequence originates from a man aged 45-65 years who received an inactivated influenza vaccine. The sequenced sample was CD8+ T cells sorted from PBMCs, obtained 11 to 12 days after vaccination. The DNA for the CDR3 is TGCAGCGTTGAAGATCAACGGACAGGGAACACCGGGGAGCTGTTTTTT. Its protein product is CSVEDQRTGNTGELFF.